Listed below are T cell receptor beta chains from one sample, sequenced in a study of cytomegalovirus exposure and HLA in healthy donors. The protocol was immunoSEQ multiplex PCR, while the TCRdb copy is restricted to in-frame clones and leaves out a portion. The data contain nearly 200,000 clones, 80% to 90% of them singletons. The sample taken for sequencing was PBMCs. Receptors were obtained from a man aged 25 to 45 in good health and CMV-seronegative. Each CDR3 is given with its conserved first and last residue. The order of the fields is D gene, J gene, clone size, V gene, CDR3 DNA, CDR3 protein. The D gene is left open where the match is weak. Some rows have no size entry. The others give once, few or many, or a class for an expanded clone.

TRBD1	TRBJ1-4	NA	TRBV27	TGTGCCAGCAGTTTAGGGGCCAGGGGGCACGTCGGAATGACTAATGAAAAACTGTTTTTT	CASSLGARGHVGMTNEKLFF
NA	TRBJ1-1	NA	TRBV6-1	TGTGCCAGCAGTCCCGATCGGGGAGCTGAAGCTTTCTTT	CASSPDRGAEAFF
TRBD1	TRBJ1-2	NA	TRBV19	TGTGCCAGTAGTGGAGGGGGCGGACTTGGTGGCTACACCTTC	CASSGGGGLGGYTF
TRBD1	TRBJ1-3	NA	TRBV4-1	TGCGCCAGCAGCCAAGGGACAGGGACTCTCGCTGGAAACACCATATATTTT	CASSQGTGTLAGNTIYF
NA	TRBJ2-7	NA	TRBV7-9	TGTGCCAGCAGCAAGAGACTAAGAGGACAGTACGAGCAGTACTTC	CASSKRLRGQYEQYF
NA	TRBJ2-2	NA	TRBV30	TGTGCCTGGACGGCAGGCACTTTGAACACCGGGGAGCTGTTTTTT	CAWTAGTLNTGELFF
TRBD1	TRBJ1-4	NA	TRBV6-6	TGTGCCAGCAGTCCTCGTTCAGGGGGCCGTGATGAAAAACTGTTTTTT	CASSPRSGGRDEKLFF
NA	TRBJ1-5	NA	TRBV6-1	TGTGCCAGCAGTGAATTGGGGGGGCGAGGTCAGCCCCAGCATTTT	CASSELGGRGQPQHF
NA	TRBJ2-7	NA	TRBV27	TGTGCCACCCCCCGGACTACAAACTTCTACGAGCAGTACTTC	CATPRTTNFYEQYF
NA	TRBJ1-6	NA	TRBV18	TGTGCCAGCTCGTCGGATAGGAGTTCACCCCTCCACTTT	CASSSDRSSPLHF
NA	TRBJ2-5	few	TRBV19	TGTGCCAGTAGTACTACCGCGACGGGGACCCAGTACTTC	CASSTTATGTQYF
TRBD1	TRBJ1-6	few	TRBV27	TGTGCCAGCAGTTTATCGAGGGGACAGACTAATTCACCCCTCCACTTT	CASSLSRGQTNSPLHF
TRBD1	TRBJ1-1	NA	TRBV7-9	TGTGCCAGCAGCCCCCACAGGGGGCACACTGAAGCTTTCTTT	CASSPHRGHTEAFF
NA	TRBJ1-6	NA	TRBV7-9	TGTGCCAGCAGCTCCCAGGACGGGGGTCGATCACCCCTCCACTTT	CASSSQDGGRSPLHF
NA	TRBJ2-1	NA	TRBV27	TGTGCCAGCAGTCCCGCCTCGACGGGAACCTACCTCTACAATGAGCAGTTCTTC	CASSPASTGTYLYNEQFF
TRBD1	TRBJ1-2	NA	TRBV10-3	TGTGCCATCAGTGAACCGGGACAGCAGAACTATGGCTACACCTTC	CAISEPGQQNYGYTF
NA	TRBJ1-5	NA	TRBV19	TGTGCCAGCGATGGGGTGCTGGGGCCTCAGCCCCAGCATTTT	CASDGVLGPQPQHF
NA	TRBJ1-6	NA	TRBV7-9	TGTGCCAGCAGCTCCACGGCCGGGGCCCTCCACTTT	CASSSTAGALHF
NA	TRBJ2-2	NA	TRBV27	TGTGCCAGCAGTTCCTCCGGGACTCAGAACACCGGGGAGCTGTTTTTT	CASSSSGTQNTGELFF
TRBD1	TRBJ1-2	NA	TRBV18	TGTGCCAGCTCACCATCGCAGGGGGATTCTTATGGCTACACCTTC	CASSPSQGDSYGYTF